These T cell receptor beta chains were read from a single sample in a study of OX40 agonist ivuxolimab in advanced cancers. This table comes from immunoSEQ multiplex PCR, and its TCRdb copy is limited to in-frame clones, with some not included. The sample contains 65,000 to 95,000 clones, just over 85% of which appear only once. Sequenced material: CD4+ or CD8+ T cells sorted from blood, taken in a trial of the OX40 agonist ivuxolimab. Receptors originate from an adult with an advanced solid tumor such as melanoma, head and neck, liver or kidney cancer. Each CDR3 is given with its conserved first and last residue. Each record gives: clone size, D gene, J gene, V gene, CDR3 protein, CDR3 DNA. A D gene is named only where the DNA matches it firmly. Clone size is given for some rows only: seen once, a few or many times, or a class if the clone is expanded.

clone_size: .
d_call: .
j_call: TRBJ2-2
v_call: TRBV6-6
cdr3_aa: CASSYREAGELFF
cdr3_nt: TGTGCCAGCAGTTACAGGGAGGCCGGGGAGCTGTTTTTT

clone_size: .
d_call: .
j_call: TRBJ1-3
v_call: TRBV30
cdr3_aa: CAWSIGGVGNTIYF
cdr3_nt: TGTGCCTGGAGTATTGGGGGCGTGGGAAACACCATATATTTT

clone_size: .
d_call: .
j_call: TRBJ1-5
v_call: TRBV18
cdr3_aa: CASSPGQRDQPQHF
cdr3_nt: TGTGCCAGCTCACCAGGACAGCGAGATCAGCCCCAGCATTTT

clone_size: .
d_call: TRBD2
j_call: TRBJ2-5
v_call: TRBV6-5
cdr3_aa: CASRREGETQYF
cdr3_nt: TGTGCCAGCAGACGGGAGGGAGAGACCCAGTACTTC

clone_size: few
d_call: TRBD1
j_call: TRBJ2-1
v_call: TRBV5-4
cdr3_aa: CASSSGGTGGFNEQFF
cdr3_nt: TGTGCCAGCAGCTCCGGCGGGACAGGGGGATTCAATGAGCAGTTCTTC

clone_size: .
d_call: .
j_call: TRBJ2-1
v_call: TRBV6-4
cdr3_aa: CASSDGEGAWNEQFF
cdr3_nt: TGTGCCAGCAGTGACGGGGAGGGGGCTTGGAATGAGCAGTTCTTC

clone_size: few
d_call: .
j_call: TRBJ1-1
v_call: TRBV7-9
cdr3_aa: CASSYRDREAFF
cdr3_nt: TGTGCCAGCAGTTACAGGGATAGGGAAGCTTTCTTT

clone_size: .
d_call: TRBD2
j_call: TRBJ2-1
v_call: TRBV2
cdr3_aa: CASRTEGASGLNEQFF
cdr3_nt: TGTGCCAGCAGAACCGAGGGCGCTAGCGGGCTCAATGAGCAGTTCTTC

clone_size: .
d_call: .
j_call: TRBJ2-7
v_call: TRBV11-2
cdr3_aa: CASRGWSGAPYEQYF
cdr3_nt: TGTGCCAGCAGGGGATGGAGCGGAGCGCCCTACGAGCAGTACTTC

clone_size: .
d_call: .
j_call: TRBJ2-5
v_call: TRBV28
cdr3_aa: CASRTSETQYF
cdr3_nt: TGTGCCAGCAGAACCTCGGAGACCCAGTACTTC

clone_size: once
d_call: TRBD1
j_call: TRBJ1-4
v_call: TRBV15
cdr3_aa: CATSREQGALEKLFF
cdr3_nt: TGTGCCACCAGCAGAGAACAGGGGGCTCTGGAAAAACTGTTTTTT